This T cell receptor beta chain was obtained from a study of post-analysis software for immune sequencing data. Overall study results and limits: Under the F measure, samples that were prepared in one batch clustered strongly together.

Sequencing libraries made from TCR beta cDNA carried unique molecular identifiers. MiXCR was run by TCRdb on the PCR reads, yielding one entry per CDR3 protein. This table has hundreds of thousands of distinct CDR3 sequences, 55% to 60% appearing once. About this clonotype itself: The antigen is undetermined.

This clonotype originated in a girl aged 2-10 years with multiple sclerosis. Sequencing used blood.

CDR3 coding DNA: TGCAGCGTTGAAGACCAGACTAGAGAGACTGGCTACACCTTC. Translated: CSVEDQTRETGYTF. This rearrangement joins TRBV29-1 to TRBJ1-2; unclear D gene. This CDR3 contains 14 residues. Per the germline V gene, CDR1 is SQVTM and CDR2 is ANQGSEA. The ends were cut back, 0 bases at V and 7 bases at J, with 15 bases in the middle.